Shown below are 32 T cell receptor beta chains from a single sample sequenced in a study of blood T cells in healthy people across ages. The use of a sample-barcoded 5' primer and a J-beta primer mix characterized a second PCR of 7 to 11 cycles. MiXCR, run by TCRdb on the 5' RACE reads, gives a single entry per CDR3 protein. The sample shows under 700,000 distinct CDR3 sequences, under 30% of them seen only once. These records were also assigned to another study, of T cells of mothers and their children.

Source material: blood. These receptors came from a boy under 18 in good health.

This sequence joins TRBV4-1 and TRBJ2-1; maybe TRBD2 (6 bases). Between the trimmed V and J ends, which lost 3 bases and 13 bases, there was a span of 10 bases. CDR1 and CDR2 from the germline V gene are MGHRA and YSYEKL. The length of the CDR3 is 11 residues. CDR3 sequence: CASSQEGIQFF. The CDR3 coding sequence is TGCGCCAGCAGCCAGGAGGGAATACAGTTCTTC.

J is TRBJ1-5 and V is TRBV3-1; D ambiguous. The CDR3 has 14 amino acids. CDR1 is LGHDT and CDR2 is YNNKEL in the germline V gene (reference sequence). Trimming took 1 base from V and 5 from J, leaving 9 bases between them. The CDR3 loop is CASSQGPVDQPQHF. CDR3 DNA: TGTGCCAGCAGCCAAGGACCGGTGGATCAGCCCCAGCATTTT.

The rearrangement uses TRBV6-6 and TRBJ2-6; TRBD2 might be the D (6 bases). This CDR3 spans 16 amino acids. Germline CDR1 reads MNHNY; CDR2 reads SVGAGI (reference sequence). V lost 11 bases and J 0 bases, leaving 17 bases between the germline ends. The CDR3 region has the DNA TGTGCCGCTTTCGAGGAGGGTACCTCTGGGGCCAACGTCCTGACTTTC. The encoded protein is CAAFEEGTSGANVLTF.

This clonotype occurred a few times. V and J are TRBV7-2 and TRBJ1-6, with D possibly TRBD1 on 5 matching bases. The germline V and J ends were trimmed by 0 bases and 10 bases, with 13 bases remaining between them. The length of the CDR3 is 15 residues. Germline CDR1 and CDR2: SGHTA and FQGNSA. DNA for the CDR3: TGTGCCAGCAGCTTAGCCGGACAAGGTCAATCACCCCTCCACTTT. This encodes CASSLAGQGQSPLHF.

This chain connects TRBV4-3 to TRBJ2-2, with 8 bases that match TRBD1. The CDR3 extends over 19 amino acids. Germline V gene sequence: CDR1 LGHNA, CDR2 YSLEER. The J segment lost 5 bases and the V segment lost 0 bases, leaving 14 bases of the junction unmatched. The CDR3 sequence: CASSQDSPLDRVPTGELFF. CDR3 nucleotides: TGCGCCAGCAGCCAAGATTCCCCGTTGGACAGGGTCCCTACCGGGGAGCTGTTTTTT.

This rearrangement joins TRBV28 to TRBJ1-2; no definite D call. CDR3 length equals 14 residues. From germline, CDR1 is MDHEN and CDR2 SYDVKM. The CDR3 DNA reads TGTGGAACGCAGGAGGTCTCCCCTTTAGAAAGCTACACCTTC. Its protein is CGTQEVSPLESYTF.

This clonotype was seen a handful of times. This chain uses TRBV20-1 with TRBJ1-4, with unresolved D. Per the germline V gene, CDR1 is DFQATT and CDR2 is SNEGSKA (reference sequence). CDR3 size: 12 residues. V gave up 3 bases and J gave up 14 bases, with 16 bases separating them. In DNA form, the CDR3 reads TGCAGTGCTAGGGAAACCGGTGGTTTTCTGTTTTTT. This translates into CSARETGGFLFF.

The CDR3 DNA reads as TGTGCCAGCAGCTCAGTCTTCCGTGGCGGGGAGCTGTTTTTT. The encoded protein is CASSSVFRGGELFF. This sequence joins TRBV7-2 and TRBJ2-2; D is undetermined. CDR3 length: 14 amino acids. Germline lookup yields CDR1 SGHTA and CDR2 FQGNSA. The ends were cut back, 4 bases at V and 7 bases at J, with 13 bases in the middle. Looking up the rest from reference TRBV7-2 and TRBJ2-2 gives the full variable domain: GAGVSQSPSNKVTEKGKDVELRCDPISGHTALYWYRQSLGQGLEFLIYFQGNSAPDKSGLPSDRFSAERTGGSVSTLTIQRTQQEDSAVYLCASSSVFRGGELFFGEGSRLTVL.

V and J are TRBV5-1 and TRBJ1-1, with D perhaps matching TRBD1 (5 bases). V lost 4 bases and J lost 0, with 13 bases in between. There are 15 residues in the CDR3. CDR1 is SGHRS, CDR2 YFSETQ, per germline. The CDR3 sequence: CASSTVGPMNTEAFF. The CDR3 bases are TGCGCCAGCAGCACGGTGGGGCCGATGAACACTGAAGCTTTCTTT. The entire variable domain, with the rest obtained from reference TRBV5-1 and TRBJ1-1, is as follows: KAGVTQTPRYLIKTRGQQVTLSCSPISGHRSVSWYQQTPGQGLQFLFEYFSETQRNKGNFPGRFSGRQFSNSRSEMNVSTLELGDSALYLCASSTVGPMNTEAFFGQGTRLTVV.

This clonotype was detected only a few times. The V gene is TRBV15, the J gene TRBJ2-1; the D gene is possibly TRBD1 (6 bases). The DNA end is a closer match to TRBJ2-5, so the J assignment may be wrong. CDR3 length: 15 residues. The germline V gene has CDR1 LNHNV and CDR2 YYDKDF (reference sequence). The CDR3 DNA is TGTGCCACCAGCGGATACACAGGGAAACAAGAGACCCAGTACTTC. As protein: CATSGYTGKQETQYF.

J is TRBJ1-5 and V is TRBV6-2 or TRBV6-3; D remains ambiguous. Germline CDR1 is MNHEY and CDR2 is SVGEGT. V shed 2 bases and J shed 5 bases, with 10 bases lying between them. The CDR3 spans 14 residues. The CDR3 protein is CASSYEGPYQPQHF. CDR3 sequence (DNA): TGTGCCAGCAGTTACGAAGGGCCGTATCAGCCCCAGCATTTT.

This clonotype was counted a few times. The rearrangement joins TRBV7-9 to TRBJ2-5, with 12 positions matching TRBD2. The CDR3 covers 17 residues. The trim removed 4 bases at V and 1 base at J, leaving 7 bases unmatched. CDR1 and CDR2 from the germline V gene are SEHNR and FQNEAQ (reference sequence). The CDR3 loop reads CASSSLGTSGFQETQYF. DNA of the CDR3: TGTGCCAGCAGCTCCCTTGGGACTAGCGGGTTCCAAGAGACCCAGTACTTC.

This clonotype turned up a few times. The rearrangement uses TRBV3-1 and TRBJ1-6, with D possibly matching TRBD1 (5 bases). The V end lost 1 base, the J end lost 13 bases, and 11 bases lay between the germline ends. CDR1 is LGHDT and CDR2 is YNNKEL in the germline V gene (reference sequence). The CDR3 sequence is 13 residues long. Here the CDR3 reads CASSQAGDSPLHF. The DNA of the CDR3 is TGTGCCAGCAGCCAAGCGGGGGACTCGCCCCTCCACTTT. The whole variable domain, remainder taken from reference TRBV3-1 and TRBJ1-6, is DTAVSQTPKYLVTQMGNDKSIKCEQNLGHDTMYWYKQDSKKFLKIMFSYNNKELIINETVPNRFSPKSPDKAHLNLHINSLELGDSAVYFCASSQAGDSPLHFGNGTRLTVT.

This clonotype was seen more than once but under ten times. The chain links TRBV24-1 to TRBJ2-1, with 8 bases aligning to TRBD2. The J call may be in error: the DNA end matches TRBJ2-5 better. Germline CDR1 KGHDR, CDR2 SFDVKD. This CDR3 is built from 12 residues. CDR3 protein: CATSDGGATQYF. CDR3 bases: TGTGCCACCAGTGACGGGGGGGCCACCCAGTACTTC.

The gene calls are TRBV5-1 and TRBJ2-2; D remains ambiguous. The CDR3 extends over 17 amino acids. V lost 5 bases to trimming and J lost 0 bases, with 17 bases between them. In germline, CDR1 is SGHRS, CDR2 YFSETQ. CDR3 nucleotides: TGCGCCAGCAGTCCCCGGTCAGGACGGTCGAACACCGGGGAGCTGTTTTTT. It encodes CASSPRSGRSNTGELFF. The full variable domain, in which reference TRBV5-1 and TRBJ2-2 provide the parts outside the CDR3, is KAGVTQTPRYLIKTRGQQVTLSCSPISGHRSVSWYQQTPGQGLQFLFEYFSETQRNKGNFPGRFSGRQFSNSRSEMNVSTLELGDSALYLCASSPRSGRSNTGELFFGEGSRLTVL.

This clonotype was counted between two and nine times. This chain joins TRBV6-5 and TRBJ2-7; TRBD1 aligns across 9 bases. After removal of 5 bases from V and 7 bases from J, the junction contained 6 bases not matched to a gene. CDR3 length: 13 residues. Per the germline V gene, CDR1 is MNHEY and CDR2 is SVGAGI. The CDR3 DNA reads as TGTGCCAGCAGTGGGACAGGGTCCCATGAGCAGTACTTC. Its protein is CASSGTGSHEQYF.

This clonotype has a count of ten or more. This sequence joins TRBV5-1 and TRBJ2-2; D is undetermined. In germline, CDR1 is SGHRS, CDR2 YFSETQ. V was pared by 4 bases and J by 1 base, with 2 bases between. The CDR3 runs to 12 residues. For the CDR3, the DNA is TGCGCCAGCAGCGAGAACACCGGGGAGCTGTTTTTT. As protein: CASSENTGELFF.

This chain uses TRBV27 with TRBJ2-3; 9 bases agree with TRBD2. Trimming cost V 3 bases and J 2 bases; bases outside gene matches: 6. The CDR3 extends over 16 amino acids. CDR1 MNHEY and CDR2 SMNVEV come from the germline V gene (reference sequence). DNA of the CDR3: TGTGCCAGCAGTTTTGTAGCGGGGGCCTTCACAGATACGCAGTATTTT. It is translated as CASSFVAGAFTDTQYF.

The V gene is TRBV11-2, the J gene TRBJ2-3; D is unclear. The germline V gene encodes CDR1 SGHAT and CDR2 FQNNGV. V was shortened by 1 base and J by 4 bases, with 9 bases between the two germline ends. The CDR3 extends over 14 amino acids. CDR3 region: CASSLVLRPDTQYF. In DNA form, the CDR3 reads TGTGCCAGCAGCTTAGTCCTTAGGCCAGATACGCAGTATTTT. Variable domain in full (rest from reference TRBV11-2 and TRBJ2-3): EAGVAQSPRYKIIEKRQSVAFWCNPISGHATLYWYQQILGQGPKLLIQFQNNGVVDDSQLPKDRFSAERLKGVDSTLKIQPAKLEDSAVYLCASSLVLRPDTQYFGPGTRLTVL.

The chain is built from TRBV9 and TRBJ2-3, with 7 nucleotides matching TRBD2. This CDR3 has 16 residues. CDR1 is SGDLS and CDR2 is YYNGEE in the germline V gene. Losses at the gene ends were 0 bases for V and 2 bases for J; bases not matched to a gene: 6. The CDR3 sequence: CASSVDNGGTTDTQYF. The CDR3 DNA reads TGTGCCAGCAGCGTAGACAACGGGGGGACCACAGATACGCAGTATTTT.

This clonotype was seen a few times. This chain uses TRBV11-2 with TRBJ2-4; D is unresolved. The ends were cut back, 9 bases at V and 8 bases at J, with 14 bases in the middle. CDR1 SGHAT and CDR2 FQNNGV come from the germline V gene. CDR3 length: 12 residues. The CDR3 spells CARIDRTDIQYF. CDR3 bases: TGTGCCAGGATCGACCGGACGGACATTCAGTACTTC.

The rearrangement joins TRBV5-1 to TRBJ2-5, with D hard to call. Per germline, CDR1 SGHRS and CDR2 YFSETQ. The CDR3 sequence is 13 residues long. Trimming stripped 2 bases from V and 4 bases from J, with 9 bases between. The CDR3 is CASSLTRAETQYF. The CDR3 nucleotides are TGCGCCAGCAGCTTAACTCGTGCAGAGACCCAGTACTTC.

This clonotype has only a few counts. The CDR3 loop reads CSADPGYYGYTF. For the CDR3, the DNA is TGCAGTGCCGACCCAGGGTACTATGGCTACACCTTC. The chain uses TRBV20-1 and TRBJ1-2; D might be TRBD1 (5 bases). CDR3 length: 12 residues. The ends were cut back, 6 bases at V and 3 bases at J, with 11 bases in the middle. Looked up from germline, CDR1 is DFQATT and CDR2 is SNEGSKA (reference sequence).

This clonotype was detected only a few times. Here the CDR3 omits its conserved ending phenylalanine or tryptophan, so a read error is the likely source. This rearrangement joins TRBV20-1 to TRBJ2-5, with TRBD1 matching 7 bases. CDR1 and CDR2 (germline): DFQATT, SNEGSKA (reference sequence). This CDR3 region has 14 residues. Trimming took 0 bases from V and 5 from J; bases not matched to a gene: 6. CDR3: CSARDGTVRETQYL. CDR3 nucleotides: TGCAGTGCTAGAGATGGGACAGTGAGGGAGACCCAGTACCTC.

The sample holds many counts of this clonotype. The chain employs TRBV24-1 and TRBJ1-4; tentative D call: TRBD1 (6 bases). V lost 2 bases and J lost 0, with 12 bases in between. The germline V gene encodes CDR1 KGHDR and CDR2 SFDVKD. The CDR3 covers 17 residues. The CDR3 DNA follows: TGTGCCACCAGTGATTCGCAGGGGCCTGCAACTAATGAAAAACTGTTTTTT. Its translation: CATSDSQGPATNEKLFF.

This chain links TRBV7-3 with TRBJ2-3; D gene unclear. Trimming took 4 bases from V and 2 from J, leaving 4 bases between them. CDR1 is SGHTA and CDR2 is FQGTGA in the germline V gene. This CDR3 region has 12 residues. Here the CDR3 DNA reads TGTGCCAGCAGCTCCCACACAGATACGCAGTATTTT. Protein product: CASSSHTDTQYF.

This rearrangement joins TRBV9 to TRBJ2-5; a possible D gene is TRBD1 (6 bases). Per the germline V gene, CDR1 is SGDLS and CDR2 is YYNGEE. V lost 0 bases and J 4 bases, leaving 13 bases between the germline ends. The CDR3 is 15 amino acids. The CDR3 sequence is CASSVEGQGRETQYF. CDR3 nucleotides: TGTGCCAGCAGCGTAGAAGGGCAGGGGAGAGAGACCCAGTACTTC.

This clonotype has at least ten counts. The genes are TRBV3-1 and TRBJ2-7; D remains ambiguous. CDR3 size: 15 residues. V shed 1 base and J shed 0 bases, with 10 bases lying between them. Germline values: CDR1 LGHDT, CDR2 YNNKEL (reference sequence). The CDR3 loop reads CASSQAVRNSYEQYF. CDR3 in DNA: TGTGCCAGCAGCCAAGCGGTGCGCAACTCCTACGAGCAGTACTTC.

This clonotype was counted at least ten times. The chain uses TRBV6-4 and TRBJ1-1; TRBD1 agrees at 10 bases. The V gene's germline CDR1 is MRHNA and CDR2 SNTAGT. V lost 0 bases to trimming and J lost 9 bases; unmatched junction nucleotides: 1. This CDR3 is built from 13 residues. The CDR3 DNA follows: TGTGCCAGCAGTGACTCGGACAGGGGGAAAGCTTTCTTT. Encoded protein: CASSDSDRGKAFF.

This clonotype has just a few counts. The J gene is TRBJ2-7, the V gene TRBV3-1; unclear D gene. This CDR3 region has 15 residues. V lost 1 base and J 0 bases, leaving 10 bases between the germline ends. The germline V gene has CDR1 LGHDT and CDR2 YNNKEL (reference sequence). This CDR3 is CASSQGPIPSYEQYF. CDR3 sequence (DNA): TGTGCCAGCAGCCAAGGACCGATACCCTCCTACGAGCAGTACTTC.

This clonotype was counted only a few times. The genes are TRBV4-1 and TRBJ2-4; 11 bases fit TRBD2. The CDR3 runs to 17 residues. The germline V gene encodes CDR1 MGHRA and CDR2 YSYEKL. V gave up 4 bases and J gave up 1 base; unmatched junction bases: 6. CDR3 DNA sequence: TGCGCCAGCAGCCGCTTAGCGGGAGGGCCTGCCAAAAACATTCAGTACTTC. Its protein is CASSRLAGGPAKNIQYF.

Regarding this clonotype: At one boundary the junction diverges from the germline segment, which might be a read error. The chain employs TRBV20-1 and TRBJ1-1, with D possibly TRBD1 on 6 matching bases. Germline V gene data show CDR1 as DFQATT and CDR2 as SNEGSKA (reference sequence). The CDR3 has 13 residues. The CDR3 nucleotides are TGCAGTGCTGGAACAGGGTTCCAGGCGATCCCCCCCTTT. It encodes CSAGTGFQAIPPF.